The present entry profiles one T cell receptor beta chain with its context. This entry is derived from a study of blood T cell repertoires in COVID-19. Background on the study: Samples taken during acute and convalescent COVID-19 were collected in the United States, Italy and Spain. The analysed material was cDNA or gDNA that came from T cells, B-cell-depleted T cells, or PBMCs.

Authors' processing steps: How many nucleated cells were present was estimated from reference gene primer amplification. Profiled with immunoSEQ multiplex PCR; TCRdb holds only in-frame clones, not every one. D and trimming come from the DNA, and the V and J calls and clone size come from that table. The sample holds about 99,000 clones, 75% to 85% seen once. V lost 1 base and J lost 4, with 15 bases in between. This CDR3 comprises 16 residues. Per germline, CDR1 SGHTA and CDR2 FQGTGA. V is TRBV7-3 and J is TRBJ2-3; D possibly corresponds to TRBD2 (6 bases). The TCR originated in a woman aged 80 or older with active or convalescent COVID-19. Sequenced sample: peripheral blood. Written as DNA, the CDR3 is TGTGCCAGCAGCTTAATTGGGCGGGAAGTTGCAGATACGCAGTATTTT. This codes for CASSLIGREVADTQYF.